This TCR beta chain was profiled in a study of cytomegalovirus exposure and HLA in healthy donors. Study-wide results and limits: The authors later linked a missense DCLRE1C variant to TCR beta V- and J-gene trimming.

Germline V gene sequence: CDR1 SGHTA, CDR2 FQGNSA. The CDR3 has 16 residues. The V and J ends lost 5 bases and 2 bases, in that order; junction bases with no gene match: 10. PCR involved 60 Vbeta and 13 Jbeta primers. Measured with immunoSEQ multiplex PCR; TCRdb has only the in-frame clones, and not every one. This sample yields under 100,000 clones, of which approximately 80% are seen a single time; roughly 12% belongs to the top ten. Note on this clone: Its antigen is currently unknown.

The TCR sequence derives from a human donor in good health. Sample: PBMCs. The chain has TRBV7-2 and TRBJ2-7; 9 nucleotides line up with TRBD2. CDR3 sequence: CASSPGTSRVTYEQYF. The CDR3 DNA reads as TGTGCCAGCAGCCCGGGGACTAGCCGAGTGACCTACGAGCAGTACTTC.